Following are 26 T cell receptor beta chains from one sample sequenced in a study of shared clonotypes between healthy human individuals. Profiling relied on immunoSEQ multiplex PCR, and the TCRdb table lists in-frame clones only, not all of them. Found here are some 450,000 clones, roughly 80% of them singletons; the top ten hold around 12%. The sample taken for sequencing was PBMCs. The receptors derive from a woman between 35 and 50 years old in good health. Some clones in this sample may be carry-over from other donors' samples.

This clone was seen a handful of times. The CDR3 bases are TGTGCCAGCAGCCTCCGGTGGGGCGGGGAGCTGTTTTTT. Translating it yields CASSLRWGGELFF. V gene TRBV7-3 combines with J gene TRBJ2-2; D unclear. V gave up 5 bases and J gave up 7 bases, with 11 bases separating them. The germline V gene has CDR1 SGHTA and CDR2 FQGTGA. The CDR3 totals 13 residues.

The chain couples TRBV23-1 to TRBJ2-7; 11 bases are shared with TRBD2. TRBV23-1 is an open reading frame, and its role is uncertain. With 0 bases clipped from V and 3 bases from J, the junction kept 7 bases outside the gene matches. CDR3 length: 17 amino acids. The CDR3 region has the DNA TGCGCCAGCAGTCAATCGGAACTAGCGGGGGCTAACTACGAGCAGTACTTC. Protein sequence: CASSQSELAGANYEQYF.

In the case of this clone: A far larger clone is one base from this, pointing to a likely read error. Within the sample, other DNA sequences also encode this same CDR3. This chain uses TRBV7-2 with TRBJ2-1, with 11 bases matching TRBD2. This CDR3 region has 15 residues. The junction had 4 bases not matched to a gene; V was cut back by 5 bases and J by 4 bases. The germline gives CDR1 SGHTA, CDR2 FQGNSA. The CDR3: CASSPGTSGYNEQFF. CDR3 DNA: TGTGCCAGCAGCCCCGGGACTAGCGGATACAATGAGCAGTTCTTC.

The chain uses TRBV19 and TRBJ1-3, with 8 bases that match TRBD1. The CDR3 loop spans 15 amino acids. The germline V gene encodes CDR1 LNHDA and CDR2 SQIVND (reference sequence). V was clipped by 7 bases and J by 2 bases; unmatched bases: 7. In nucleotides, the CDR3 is TGTGCCAGTACCCCGGGACAGGCTGCTGGAAACACCATATATTTT. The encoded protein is CASTPGQAAGNTIYF.

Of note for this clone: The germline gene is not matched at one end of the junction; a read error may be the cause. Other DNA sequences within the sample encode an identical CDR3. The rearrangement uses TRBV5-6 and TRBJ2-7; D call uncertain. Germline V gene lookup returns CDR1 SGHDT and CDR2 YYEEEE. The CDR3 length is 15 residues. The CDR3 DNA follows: TGTGCTAGCAGCCTACACGGACGGCTGGCCTACGAGCAGTACTTC. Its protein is CASSLHGRLAYEQYF.

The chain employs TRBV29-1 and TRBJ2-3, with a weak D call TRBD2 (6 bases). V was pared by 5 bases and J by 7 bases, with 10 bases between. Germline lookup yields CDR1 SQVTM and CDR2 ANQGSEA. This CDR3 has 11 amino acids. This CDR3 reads CSVRLAYTQYF. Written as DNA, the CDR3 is TGCAGCGTTCGTCTAGCGTATACGCAGTATTTT.

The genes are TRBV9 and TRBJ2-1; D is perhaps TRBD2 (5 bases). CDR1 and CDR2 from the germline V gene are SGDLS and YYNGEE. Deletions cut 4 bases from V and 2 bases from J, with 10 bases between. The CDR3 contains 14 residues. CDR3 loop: CASSRTGTYNEQFF. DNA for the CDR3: TGTGCCAGCAGCCGGACCGGGACCTACAATGAGCAGTTCTTC.

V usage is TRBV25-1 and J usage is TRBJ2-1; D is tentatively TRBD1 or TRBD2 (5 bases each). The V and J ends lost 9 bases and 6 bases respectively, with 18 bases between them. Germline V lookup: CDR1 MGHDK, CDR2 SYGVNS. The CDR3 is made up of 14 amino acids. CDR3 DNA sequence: TGTGCCAGTAGGGGACCGCCCTCTGGCAATGAGCAGTTCTTC. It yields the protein CASRGPPSGNEQFF.

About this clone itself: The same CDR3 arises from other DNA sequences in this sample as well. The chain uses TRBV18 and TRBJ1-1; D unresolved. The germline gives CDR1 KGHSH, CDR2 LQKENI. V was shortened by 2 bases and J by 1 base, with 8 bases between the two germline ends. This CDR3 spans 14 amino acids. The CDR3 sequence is CASSPGRQNTEAFF. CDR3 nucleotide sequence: TGTGCCAGCTCACCAGGTCGGCAGAACACTGAAGCTTTCTTT.

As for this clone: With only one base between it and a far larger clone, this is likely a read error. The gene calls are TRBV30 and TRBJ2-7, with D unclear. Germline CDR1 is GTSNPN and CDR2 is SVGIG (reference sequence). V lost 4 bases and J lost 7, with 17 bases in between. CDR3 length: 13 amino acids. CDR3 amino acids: CAWIIATPGEQYF. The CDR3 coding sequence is TGTGCCTGGATTATTGCTACCCCGGGTGAGCAGTACTTC.

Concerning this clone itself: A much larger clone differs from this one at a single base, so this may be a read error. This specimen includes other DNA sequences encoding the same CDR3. The CDR3, as DNA: TGCGCCAGCAGCTTGGGGGACATCACAGACACGCAGTATTTT. Translation gives CASSLGDITDTQYF. The rearrangement links TRBV5-1 to TRBJ2-3; a weak D match, TRBD1 (6 bases). Germline CDR1 SGHRS, CDR2 YFSETQ. This CDR3 contains 14 residues.

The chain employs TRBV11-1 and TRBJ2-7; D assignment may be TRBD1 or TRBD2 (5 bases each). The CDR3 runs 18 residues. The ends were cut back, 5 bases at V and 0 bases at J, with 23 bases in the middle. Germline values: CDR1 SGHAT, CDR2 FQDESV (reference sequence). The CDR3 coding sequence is TGTGCCAGCAGCAACGTAGCTTGGGGACCTAGGAGCTCCTACGAGCAGTACTTC. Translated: CASSNVAWGPRSSYEQYF.

CDR3 coding DNA: TGTGCCAGCTCATCGGGACAGGGAAGATCTACGGAGCAGTACTTC. Protein: CASSSGQGRSTEQYF. The V gene is TRBV18, the J gene TRBJ2-7; 9 bases match TRBD1. This CDR3 contains 15 residues. The V and J ends lost 5 bases and 7 bases, in that order; junction bases with no gene match: 12. Germline CDR1 reads KGHSH; CDR2 reads LQKENI.

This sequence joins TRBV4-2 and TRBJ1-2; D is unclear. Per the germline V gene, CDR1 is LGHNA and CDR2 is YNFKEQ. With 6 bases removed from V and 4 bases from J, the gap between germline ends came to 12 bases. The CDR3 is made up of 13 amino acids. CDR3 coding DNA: TGTGCCAGCAGTCCGGACGGTCCCTATGGCTACACCTTC. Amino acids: CASSPDGPYGYTF.

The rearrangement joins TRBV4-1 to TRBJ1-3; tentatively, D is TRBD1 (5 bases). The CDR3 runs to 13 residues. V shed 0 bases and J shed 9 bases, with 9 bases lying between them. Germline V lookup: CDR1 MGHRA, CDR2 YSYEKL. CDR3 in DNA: TGCGCCAGCAGCCAAGATCAAAGGGGCACCATATATTTT. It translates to CASSQDQRGTIYF.

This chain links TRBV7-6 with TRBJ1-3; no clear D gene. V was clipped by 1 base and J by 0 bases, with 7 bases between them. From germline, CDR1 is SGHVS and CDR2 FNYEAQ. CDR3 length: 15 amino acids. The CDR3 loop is CASSLGARSGNTIYF. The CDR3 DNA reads TGTGCCAGCAGCTTAGGGGCGCGCTCTGGAAACACCATATATTTT.

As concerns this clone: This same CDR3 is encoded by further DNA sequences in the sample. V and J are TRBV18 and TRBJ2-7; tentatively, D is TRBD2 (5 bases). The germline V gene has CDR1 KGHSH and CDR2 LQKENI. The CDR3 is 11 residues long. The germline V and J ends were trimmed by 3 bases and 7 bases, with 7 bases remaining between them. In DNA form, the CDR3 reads TGTGCCAGCTCACCGGGGAGTGAGCAGTACTTC. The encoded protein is CASSPGSEQYF.

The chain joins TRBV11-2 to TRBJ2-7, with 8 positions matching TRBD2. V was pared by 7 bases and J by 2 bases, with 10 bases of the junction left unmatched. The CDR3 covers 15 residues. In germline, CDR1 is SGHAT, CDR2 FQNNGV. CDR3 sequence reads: CASTPASGLPYEQYF. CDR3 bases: TGTGCCAGCACCCCGGCTAGCGGGTTGCCCTACGAGCAGTACTTC.

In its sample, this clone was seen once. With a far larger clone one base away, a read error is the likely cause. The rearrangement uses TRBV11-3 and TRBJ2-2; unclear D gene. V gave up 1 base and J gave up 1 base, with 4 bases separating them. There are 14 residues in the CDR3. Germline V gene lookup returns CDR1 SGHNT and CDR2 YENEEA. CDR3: CASSLVGNTGELFF. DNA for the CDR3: TGTGCCAGCAGCTTAGTGGGGAACACCGGGGAGCTGTTTTTT.

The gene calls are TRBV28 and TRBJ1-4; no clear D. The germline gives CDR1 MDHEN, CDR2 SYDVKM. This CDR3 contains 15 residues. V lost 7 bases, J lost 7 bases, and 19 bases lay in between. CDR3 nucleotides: TGTGCCAGCAAACAAAGTGTGGGGAGGATTGAAAAACTGTTTTTT. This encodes CASKQSVGRIEKLFF.

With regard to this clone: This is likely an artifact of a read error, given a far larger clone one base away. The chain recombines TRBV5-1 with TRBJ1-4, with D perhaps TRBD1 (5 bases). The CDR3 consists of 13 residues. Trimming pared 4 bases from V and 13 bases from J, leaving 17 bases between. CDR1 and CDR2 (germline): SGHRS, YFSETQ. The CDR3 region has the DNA TGCGCCAGCAGCGAGGTTGGGGCTCAAAGACTGTTTTTT. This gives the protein CASSEVGAQRLFF.

CDR3 protein: CASSWKGEGELFF. CDR3 coding DNA: TGTGCCAGCAGCTGGAAGGGTGAGGGGGAGCTGTTTTTT. The chain combines TRBV7-2 with TRBJ2-2; D gene uncertain. Germline assignment: CDR1 SGHTA and CDR2 FQGNSA. The CDR3 has 13 residues. Trimming removed 4 bases at V and 8 bases at J, with 11 bases between.

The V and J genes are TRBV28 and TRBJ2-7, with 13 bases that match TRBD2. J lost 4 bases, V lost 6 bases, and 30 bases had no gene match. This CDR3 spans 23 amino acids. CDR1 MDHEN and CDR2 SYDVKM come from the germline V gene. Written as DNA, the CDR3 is TGTGCCAGCAGATGGAATCTGACAGGTCAGCCGGGACTAGCGGGACAAAGGGGTTACGAGCAGTACTTC. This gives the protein CASRWNLTGQPGLAGQRGYEQYF.

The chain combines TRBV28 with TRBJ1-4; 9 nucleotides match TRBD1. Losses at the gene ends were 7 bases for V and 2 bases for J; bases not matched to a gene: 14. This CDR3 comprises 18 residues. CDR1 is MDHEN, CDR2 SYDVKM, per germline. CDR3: CASTPRYRGRGTNEKLFF. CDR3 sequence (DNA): TGTGCCAGCACCCCACGGTACAGGGGGCGCGGGACTAATGAAAAACTGTTTTTT.

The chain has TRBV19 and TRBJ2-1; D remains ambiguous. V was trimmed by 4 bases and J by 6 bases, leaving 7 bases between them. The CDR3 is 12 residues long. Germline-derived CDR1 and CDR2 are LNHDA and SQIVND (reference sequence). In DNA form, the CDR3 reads TGTGCCAGTAGTAGCGAGAGCAATGAGCAGTTCTTC. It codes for CASSSESNEQFF.

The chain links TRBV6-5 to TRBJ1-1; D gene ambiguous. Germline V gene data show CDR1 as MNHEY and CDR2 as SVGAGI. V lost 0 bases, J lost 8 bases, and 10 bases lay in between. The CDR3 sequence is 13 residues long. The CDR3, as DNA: TGTGCCAGCAGTTACTCGGCAGGAAGAGAAGCTTTCTTT. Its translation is CASSYSAGREAFF.